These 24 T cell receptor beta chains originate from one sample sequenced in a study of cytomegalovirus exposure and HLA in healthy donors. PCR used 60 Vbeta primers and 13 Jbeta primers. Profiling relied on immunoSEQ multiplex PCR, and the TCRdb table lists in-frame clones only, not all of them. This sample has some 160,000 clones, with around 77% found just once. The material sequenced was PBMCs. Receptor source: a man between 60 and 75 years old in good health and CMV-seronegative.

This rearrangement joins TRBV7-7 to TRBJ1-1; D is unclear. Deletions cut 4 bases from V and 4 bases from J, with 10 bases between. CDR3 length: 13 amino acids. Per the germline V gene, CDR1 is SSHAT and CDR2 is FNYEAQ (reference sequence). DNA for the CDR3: TGTGCCAGCAGCTCTTCAGGTATCACTGAAGCTTTCTTT. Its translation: CASSSSGITEAFF.

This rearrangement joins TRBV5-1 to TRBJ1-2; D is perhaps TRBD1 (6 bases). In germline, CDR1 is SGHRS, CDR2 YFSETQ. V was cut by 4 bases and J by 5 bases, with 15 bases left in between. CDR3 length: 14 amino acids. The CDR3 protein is CASSPTGTQYGYTF. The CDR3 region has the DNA TGCGCCAGCAGCCCGACCGGGACACAGTATGGCTACACCTTC. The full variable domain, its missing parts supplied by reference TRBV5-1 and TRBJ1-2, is KAGVTQTPRYLIKTRGQQVTLSCSPISGHRSVSWYQQTPGQGLQFLFEYFSETQRNKGNFPGRFSGRQFSNSRSEMNVSTLELGDSALYLCASSPTGTQYGYTFGSGTRLTVV.

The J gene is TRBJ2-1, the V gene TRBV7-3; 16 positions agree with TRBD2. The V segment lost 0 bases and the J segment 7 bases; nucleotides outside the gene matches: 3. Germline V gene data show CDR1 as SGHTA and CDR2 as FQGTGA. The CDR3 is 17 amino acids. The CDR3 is CASSLTGTSGRANEQFF. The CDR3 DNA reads TGTGCCAGCAGCTTAACGGGGACTAGCGGGAGGGCAAATGAGCAGTTCTTC.

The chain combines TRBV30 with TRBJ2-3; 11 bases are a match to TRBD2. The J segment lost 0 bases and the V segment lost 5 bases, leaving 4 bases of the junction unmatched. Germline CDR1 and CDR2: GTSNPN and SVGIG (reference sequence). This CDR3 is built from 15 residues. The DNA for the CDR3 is TGTGCCTGGGGGACTAGCGGACGTAGCACAGATACGCAGTATTTT. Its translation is CAWGTSGRSTDTQYF. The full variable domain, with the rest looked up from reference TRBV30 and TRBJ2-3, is SQTIHQWPATLVQPVGSPLSLECTVEGTSNPNLYWYRQAAGRGLQLLFYSVGIGQISSEVPQNLSASRPQDRQFILSSKKLLLSDSGFYLCAWGTSGRSTDTQYFGPGTRLTVL.

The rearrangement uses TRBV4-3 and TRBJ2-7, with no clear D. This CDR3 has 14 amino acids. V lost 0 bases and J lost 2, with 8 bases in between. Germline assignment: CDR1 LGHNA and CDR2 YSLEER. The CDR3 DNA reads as TGCGCCAGCAGCCAAGAGGCGGTTACCTACGAGCAGTACTTC. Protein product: CASSQEAVTYEQYF.

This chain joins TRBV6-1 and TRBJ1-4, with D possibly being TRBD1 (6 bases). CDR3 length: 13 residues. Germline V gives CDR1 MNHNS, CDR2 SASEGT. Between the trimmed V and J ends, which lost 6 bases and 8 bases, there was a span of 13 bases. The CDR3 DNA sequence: TGTGCCAGCAGGATGGGGGCTCAGGAAAAACTGTTTTTT. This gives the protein CASRMGAQEKLFF.

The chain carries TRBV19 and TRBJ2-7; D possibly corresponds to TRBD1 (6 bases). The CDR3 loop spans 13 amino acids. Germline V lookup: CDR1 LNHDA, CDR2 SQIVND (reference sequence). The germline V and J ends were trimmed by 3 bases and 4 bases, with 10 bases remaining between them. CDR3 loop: CASSIGRGYEQYF. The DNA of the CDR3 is TGTGCCAGTAGTATTGGCAGGGGTTACGAGCAGTACTTC.

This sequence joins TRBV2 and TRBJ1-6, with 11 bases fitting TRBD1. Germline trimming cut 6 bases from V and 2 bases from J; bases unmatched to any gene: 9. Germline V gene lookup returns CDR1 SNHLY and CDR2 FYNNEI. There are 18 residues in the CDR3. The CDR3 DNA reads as TGTGCCAGCAGCCGGGACAGGGGGTTTAGTACCTATAATTCACCCCTCCACTTT. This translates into CASSRDRGFSTYNSPLHF.

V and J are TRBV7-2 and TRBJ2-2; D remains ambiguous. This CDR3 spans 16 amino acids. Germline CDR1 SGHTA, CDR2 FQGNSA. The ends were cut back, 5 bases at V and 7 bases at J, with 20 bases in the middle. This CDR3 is CASSTPTQLLVGELFF. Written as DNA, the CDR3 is TGTGCCAGCAGCACACCAACCCAGTTGTTGGTCGGGGAGCTGTTTTTT.

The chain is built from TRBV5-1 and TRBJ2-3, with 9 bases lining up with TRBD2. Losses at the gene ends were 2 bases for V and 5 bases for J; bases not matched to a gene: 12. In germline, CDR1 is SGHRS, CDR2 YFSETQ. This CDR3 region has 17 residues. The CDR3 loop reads CASSLQGAGGAEDTQYF. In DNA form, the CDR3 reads TGCGCCAGCAGCTTACAGGGAGCGGGGGGAGCAGAAGATACGCAGTATTTT.

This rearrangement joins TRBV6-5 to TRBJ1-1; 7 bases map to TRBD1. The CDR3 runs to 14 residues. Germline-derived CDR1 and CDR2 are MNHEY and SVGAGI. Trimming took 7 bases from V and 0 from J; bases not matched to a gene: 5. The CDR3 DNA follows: TGTGCCAGCAAACCCGGGACAGTGAACACTGAAGCTTTCTTT. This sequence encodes CASKPGTVNTEAFF.

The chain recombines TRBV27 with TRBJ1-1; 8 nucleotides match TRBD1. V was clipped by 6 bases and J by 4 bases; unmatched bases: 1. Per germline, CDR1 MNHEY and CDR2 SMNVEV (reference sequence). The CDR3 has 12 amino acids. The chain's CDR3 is CASSTGGTEAFF. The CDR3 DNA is TGTGCCAGCAGCACAGGGGGCACTGAAGCTTTCTTT.

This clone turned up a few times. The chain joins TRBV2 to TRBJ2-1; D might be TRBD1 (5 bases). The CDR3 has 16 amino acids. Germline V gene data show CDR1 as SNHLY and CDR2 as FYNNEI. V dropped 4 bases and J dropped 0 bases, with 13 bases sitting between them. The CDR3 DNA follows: TGTGCCAGCAGTGGAAGGCAGGGAAGCTCCTACAATGAGCAGTTCTTC. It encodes CASSGRQGSSYNEQFF.

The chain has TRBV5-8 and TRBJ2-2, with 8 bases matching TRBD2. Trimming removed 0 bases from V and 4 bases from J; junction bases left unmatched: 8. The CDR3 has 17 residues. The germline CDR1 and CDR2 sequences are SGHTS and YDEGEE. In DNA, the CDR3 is TGTGCCAGCAGCTTGGTCGGCGGGAGGTCGTCCACCGGGGAGCTGTTTTTT. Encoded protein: CASSLVGGRSSTGELFF. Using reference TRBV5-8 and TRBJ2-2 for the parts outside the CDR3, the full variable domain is EAGVTQSPTHLIKTRGQQATLRCSPISGHTSVYWYQQALGLGLQFLLWYDEGEERNRGNFPPRFSGRQFPNYSSELNVNALELEDSALYLCASSLVGGRSSTGELFFGEGSRLTVL.

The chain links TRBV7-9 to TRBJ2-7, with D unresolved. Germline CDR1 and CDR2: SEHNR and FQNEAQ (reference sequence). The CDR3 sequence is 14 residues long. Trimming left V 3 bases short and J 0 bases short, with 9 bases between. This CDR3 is CASSFNRSSYEQYF. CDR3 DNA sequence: TGTGCCAGCAGCTTTAATCGGAGCTCCTACGAGCAGTACTTC.

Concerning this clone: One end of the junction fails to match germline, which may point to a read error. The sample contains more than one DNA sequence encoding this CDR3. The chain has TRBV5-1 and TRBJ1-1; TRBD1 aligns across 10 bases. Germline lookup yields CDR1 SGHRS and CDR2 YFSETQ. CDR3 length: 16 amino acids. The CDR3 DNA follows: TGCGCCAGCAGCACGGGGACAGGGGCAATAAACACTGAGGCTTTCTTT. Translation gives CASSTGTGAINTEAFF.

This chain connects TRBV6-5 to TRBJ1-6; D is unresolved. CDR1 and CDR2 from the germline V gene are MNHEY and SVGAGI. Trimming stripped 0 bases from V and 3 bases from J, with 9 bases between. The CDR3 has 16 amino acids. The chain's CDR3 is CASSYSRSLYNSPLHF. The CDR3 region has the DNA TGTGCCAGCAGTTACTCTAGAAGCCTCTATAATTCACCCCTCCACTTT.

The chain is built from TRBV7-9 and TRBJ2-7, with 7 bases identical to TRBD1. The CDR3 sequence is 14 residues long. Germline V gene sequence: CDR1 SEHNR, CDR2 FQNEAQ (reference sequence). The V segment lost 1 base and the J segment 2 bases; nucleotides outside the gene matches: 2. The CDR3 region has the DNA TGTGCCAGCAGCTTAGAGGGGGCGGCCTACGAGCAGTACTTC. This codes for CASSLEGAAYEQYF.

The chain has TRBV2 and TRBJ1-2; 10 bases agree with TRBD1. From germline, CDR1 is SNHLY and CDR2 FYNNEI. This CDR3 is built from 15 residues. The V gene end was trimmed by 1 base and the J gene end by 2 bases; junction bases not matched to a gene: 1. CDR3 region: CASSEVGQGNYGYTF. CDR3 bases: TGTGCCAGCAGTGAAGTGGGACAGGGGAACTATGGCTACACCTTC.

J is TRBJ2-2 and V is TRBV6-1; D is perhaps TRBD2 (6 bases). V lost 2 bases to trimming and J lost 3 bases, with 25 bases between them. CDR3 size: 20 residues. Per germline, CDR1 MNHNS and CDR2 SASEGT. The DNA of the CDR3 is TGTGCCAGCAGTGAAACGCGAGTTGTTTGGTTGGAGCGGGACACCGGGGAGCTGTTTTTT. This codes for CASSETRVVWLERDTGELFF.

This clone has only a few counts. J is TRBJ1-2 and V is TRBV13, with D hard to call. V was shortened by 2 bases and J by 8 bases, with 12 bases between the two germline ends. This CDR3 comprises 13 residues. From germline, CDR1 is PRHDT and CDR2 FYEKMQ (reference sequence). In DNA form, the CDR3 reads TGTGCCAGCAGCTTAACATCTAGGAGGGGCTACACCTTC. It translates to CASSLTSRRGYTF.

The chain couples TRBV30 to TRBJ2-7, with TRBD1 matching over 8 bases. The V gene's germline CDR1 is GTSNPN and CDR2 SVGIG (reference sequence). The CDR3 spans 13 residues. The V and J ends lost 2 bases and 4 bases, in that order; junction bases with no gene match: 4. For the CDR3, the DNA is TGTGCCTGGAGTCTAGACAGGGGTTACGAGCAGTACTTC. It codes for CAWSLDRGYEQYF.

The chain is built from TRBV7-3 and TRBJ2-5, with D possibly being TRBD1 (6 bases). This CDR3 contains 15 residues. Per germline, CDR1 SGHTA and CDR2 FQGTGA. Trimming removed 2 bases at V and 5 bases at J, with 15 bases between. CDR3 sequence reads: CASSLAQGTGETQYF. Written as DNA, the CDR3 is TGTGCCAGCAGCTTAGCCCAGGGGACGGGGGAGACCCAGTACTTC.

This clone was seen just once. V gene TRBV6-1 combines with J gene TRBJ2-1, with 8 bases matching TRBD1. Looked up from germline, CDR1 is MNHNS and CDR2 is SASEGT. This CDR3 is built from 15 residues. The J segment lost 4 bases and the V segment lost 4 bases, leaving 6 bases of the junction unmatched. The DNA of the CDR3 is TGTGCCAGCAGTGCCCAGGGGGCTTCTTACAATGAGCAGTTCTTC. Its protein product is CASSAQGASYNEQFF.